The rows below give T cell receptor beta chains drawn from one sample of a study of shared clonotypes between healthy human individuals. Clones were sequenced by immunoSEQ multiplex PCR, and TCRdb holds only the in-frame ones, with some missing. The sample yields around 1.1 million clones, 70% to 80% seen once. Material for sequencing was memory CD4+ T cells from PBMCs. The receptors derive from a man younger than 35 in good health. Some clones in this sample may be carry-over from other donors' samples. Both conserved end residues are part of each CDR3. The order of the fields is V gene, clone size, D gene, J gene, CDR3 protein, CDR3 DNA. D genes are given only for firm matches. The listing skips clone size in some rows; elsewhere it reads once, few, many or a size class.

>TRBV4-3|-|-|TRBJ2-1
CASSQGSDTQSSYNEQFF
TGCGCCAGCAGCCAAGGCTCGGACACTCAGAGCTCCTACAATGAGCAGTTCTTC
>TRBV4-3|-|-|TRBJ2-7
CASSQVYGIPYEQYF
TGCGCCAGCAGCCAAGTCTACGGTATCCCCTACGAGCAGTACTTC
>TRBV28|-|TRBD1|TRBJ2-7
CASRPPGQGSLEQYF
TGTGCCAGCAGGCCTCCGGGACAGGGCTCTTTAGAGCAGTACTTC
>TRBV7-8|-|-|TRBJ2-7
CASSLRETSFEQYF
TGTGCCAGCAGCTTACGGGAAACGTCTTTCGAGCAGTACTTC
>TRBV5-3|-|-|TRBJ2-7
CASSPTRWTEQYF
TGTGCCAGCAGCCCGACCCGTTGGACCGAGCAGTACTTC
>TRBV7-9|-|-|TRBJ2-2
CASSYDGTGELFF
TGTGCCAGCAGCTACGACGGCACCGGGGAGCTGTTTTTT
>TRBV6-6|-|-|TRBJ1-3
CASIWGTLGNTIYF
TGTGCCAGCATCTGGGGGACACTCGGAAACACCATATATTTT
>TRBV6-5|-|-|TRBJ1-2
CASRVHGTNYGYTF
TGTGCCAGCAGAGTCCACGGGACCAACTATGGCTACACCTTC
>TRBV5-1|few|TRBD1|TRBJ2-3
CASSPGTGISTDTQYF
TGCGCCAGCAGCCCGGGGACAGGGATTAGCACAGATACGCAGTATTTT
>TRBV29-1|-|-|TRBJ2-5
CSSRDWETQYF
TGCAGCTCTAGGGACTGGGAGACCCAGTACTTC
>TRBV6-1|-|-|TRBJ2-5
CASSRGLKETQYF
TGTGCCAGCAGTAGAGGACTTAAGGAGACCCAGTACTTC
>TRBV14|-|TRBD1|TRBJ2-7
CASSPSGTGGYEQYF
TGTGCCAGCAGCCCGTCGGGGACAGGGGGCTACGAGCAGTACTTC
>TRBV5-1|-|-|TRBJ1-2
CASSLVPGVGYGYTF
TGCGCCAGCAGCTTGGTTCCAGGGGTGGGGTATGGCTACACCTTC
>TRBV7-2|once|-|TRBJ2-6
CASSQGGAGANVLTF
TGTGCCAGCAGCCAGGGGGGGGCTGGGGCCAACGTCCTGACTTTC
>TRBV5-1|-|TRBD1|TRBJ2-2
CASSFRDRGVAGELFF
TGCGCCAGCAGCTTTAGGGACAGGGGAGTAGCCGGGGAGCTGTTTTTT
>TRBV7-2|-|TRBD2|TRBJ2-1
CASSSGWSGSSYNEQFF
TGTGCCAGCAGCTCCGGATGGAGCGGGAGCTCCTACAATGAGCAGTTCTTC
>TRBV11-2|few|TRBD1|TRBJ1-1
CASSRGQVSPNTEAFF
TGTGCCAGCAGCAGGGGACAGGTCTCACCGAACACTGAAGCTTTCTTT
>TRBV2|-|-|TRBJ2-2
CASNRGNTGELFF
TGTGCCAGCAATAGGGGGAACACCGGGGAGCTGTTTTTT
>TRBV6-1|-|-|TRBJ1-3
CASSEHVGRGNF
-
>TRBV5-4|-|-|TRBJ2-7
CASSQSQTTGILYEQYF
TGTGCCAGCAGCCAGAGCCAAACCACCGGGATCCTCTACGAGCAGTACTTC
>TRBV7-2|-|-|TRBJ1-2
CASSPGGGLNYGYTF
TGTGCCAGCAGCCCCGGTGGGGGCCTGAACTATGGCTACACCTTC
>TRBV29-1|-|-|TRBJ1-1
CSARAPNTEAFF
TGCAGCGCAAGGGCCCCGAACACTGAAGCTTTCTTT
>TRBV2|-|-|TRBJ1-3
CASSQQGPGNTIYF
TGTGCCAGCAGCCAGCAGGGGCCGGGAAACACCATATATTTT
>TRBV28|-|-|TRBJ2-3
CASSRDSTDTQYF
TGTGCCAGCAGTCGGGACAGCACAGATACGCAGTATTTT
>TRBV27|-|TRBD1|TRBJ1-6
CASSRDRDNSPLHF
TGTGCCAGCAGTAGGGACAGAGATAATTCACCCCTCCACTTT
>TRBV2|few|-|TRBJ1-2
CASSEALRQGGYTF
TGTGCCAGCAGTGAAGCGCTTCGGCAGGGCGGCTACACCTTC
>TRBV4-2|-|-|TRBJ2-3
CASSQALRTGTDTQYF
TGTGCCAGCAGCCAAGCCCTTCGGACTGGCACAGATACGCAGTATTTT
>TRBV6-5|-|TRBD1|TRBJ1-5
CASSSTQGANQPQHF
TGTGCCAGCAGTTCAACTCAGGGGGCGAATCAGCCCCAGCATTTT
>TRBV5-1|-|TRBD1|TRBJ2-7
CASSLQGQGSYEQYF
TGCGCCAGCAGCCTCCAAGGACAGGGGAGTTACGAGCAGTACTTC
>TRBV4-1|-|-|TRBJ2-3
CASSQDPAADSTDTQYF
TGCGCCAGCAGCCAAGACCCGGCAGCGGACAGCACAGATACGCAGTATTTT
>TRBV29-1|few|TRBD2|TRBJ2-7
CSVPGLAGAEQYF
TGCAGCGTTCCGGGACTAGCGGGAGCCGAGCAGTACTTC
>TRBV27|-|TRBD2|TRBJ2-1
CASSPLAGEYNEQFF
TGTGCCAGCAGTCCACTAGCGGGAGAGTACAATGAGCAGTTCTTC
>TRBV21-1|few|-|TRBJ1-4
CASSKPGPNEKLFF
TGTGCCAGCAGCAAACCCGGGCCCAATGAAAAACTGTTTTTT
>TRBV10-3|-|-|TRBJ2-3
CASEGEDTQYF
TGTGCCTCCGAAGGGGAGGATACGCAGTATTTT
>TRBV19|-|TRBD2|TRBJ2-3
CASSIGGGRADTQYF
TGTGCCAGTAGTATAGGTGGCGGGAGGGCAGATACGCAGTATTTT
>TRBV27|few|-|TRBJ1-1
CASSSGDMNTEAFF
TGTGCCAGCAGTTCAGGTGATATGAACACTGAAGCTTTCTTT
>TRBV7-2|-|-|TRBJ2-3
CASRREGDTQYF
TGTGCCAGCAGGAGAGAGGGAGATACGCAGTATTTT
>TRBV7-9|-|-|TRBJ2-1
CASSHLGVFNNEQFF
TGTGCCAGCAGCCATCTCGGGGTTTTTAACAATGAGCAGTTCTTC
>TRBV18|-|TRBD1|TRBJ2-7
CASSPSGRGQNEQYF
TGTGCCAGCTCACCGTCAGGCAGGGGGCAGAACGAGCAGTACTTC
>TRBV7-8|-|-|TRBJ1-3
CASSLEGGNSGNTIYF
TGTGCCAGCAGCTTAGAGGGGGGGAACTCTGGAAACACCATATATTTT
>TRBV11-2|many|-|TRBJ2-7
CASSLVGRTHNYEQYF
TGTGCCAGCAGCTTAGTAGGTCGGACACATAACTACGAGCAGTACTTC
>TRBV28|-|-|TRBJ2-7
CASSQAPDRPKYF
TGTGCCAGCAGTCAAGCGCCGGATCGTCCTAAGTACTTC
>TRBV11-3|-|-|TRBJ2-4
CASSFRGGGVAKNIQYF
TGTGCCAGCAGCTTCAGGGGAGGGGGTGTAGCCAAAAACATTCAGTACTTC